What follows is one TCR beta chain and its context. These data originate in a study of blood T cell repertoires in COVID-19. Study details: Both acute and convalescent COVID-19 samples were obtained from the United States, Italy and Spain. PBMCs, B-cell-depleted T cells, or T cells were the source of the cDNA or gDNA that made up the material.

In the source study's methods: The authors estimated nucleated cell counts from reference gene primer amplification. Measured with immunoSEQ multiplex PCR; TCRdb has only the in-frame clones, and not every one. V, J and clone size reflect that table, while D and trimming were determined from the DNA. The profile shows around 100,000 clones, around 90% of them singletons. CDR3 length: 13 residues. The junction had 6 bases not matched to a gene; V was cut back by 5 bases and J by 7 bases. Sequencing input: peripheral blood. This chain uses TRBV12-3 or TRBV12-4 with TRBJ2-5; 8 bases map to TRBD2. The receptor was derived from a man aged 45-65 years with active COVID-19. The CDR3 nucleotides read TGTGCCAGCAGTCTCGGGGGGGTGGTGACCCAGTACTTC. Translation gives CASSLGGVVTQYF.